The present TCR beta chain was sequenced within a study of shared clonotypes between healthy human individuals. Study overall: CD8 memory received one plate per donor, CD8 naive two, CD4 memory three and CD4 naive three.

The protocol was immunoSEQ multiplex PCR, while the TCRdb copy is restricted to in-frame clones and leaves out a portion. The table shows 2 million to 2.5 million clones, with about 92% occurring only once. As regards this clone: The sample contains more than one DNA sequence encoding this CDR3.

Germline trimming cut 5 bases from V and 4 bases from J; bases unmatched to any gene: 3. Per the germline V gene, CDR1 is KGHSH and CDR2 is LQKENI. There are 13 residues in the CDR3. This receptor was taken from a man aged 18 to 30 in good health. Some clones in this sample may be carry-over from other donors' samples. V and J are TRBV18 and TRBJ2-7; TRBD1 matches at 9 bases. Sequencing input: naive CD4+ T cells from PBMCs. Specified subset: CD45RA+ positively selected. This chain's CDR3 is CASSSGQGYEQYF. The CDR3, as DNA: TGTGCCAGCTCATCGGGACAGGGTTACGAGCAGTACTTC.